These T cell receptor beta chains were read from a single sample in a study of T cells in Graves' hyperthyroidism and ophthalmopathy. TCRdb itself ran the multiplex PCR reads through MiXCR, one entry per CDR3 protein. Of 300,000 to 450,000 distinct CDR3 sequences listed, approximately 25% were seen once; the top ten hold around four fifths. Sequencing input: blood. These receptor sequences come from a man aged 45 to 65 with Graves' hyperthyroidism. CDR3s include the opening cysteine and the closing phenylalanine or tryptophan. D genes are given only for firm matches. Where a row states a size, it is once, few, many or the class of an expanded clone; other rows omit it.

>TRBD1|few|TRBJ2-7|TRBV3-1
TGTGCCAGCAGCCACACCGGGACAGGGACCTACGAGCAGTACTTC
CASSHTGTGTYEQYF
>TRBD2|.|TRBJ2-2|TRBV27
TGTGCCAGCAGTTTATATAGCGGGAGGGGGCCCGGGGAGCTGTTTTTT
CASSLYSGRGPGELFF
>.|many|TRBJ2-3|TRBV2
TGTGCCAGCAGTCTGGAGAGCACAGATACGCAGTATTTT
CASSLESTDTQYF
>.|.|TRBJ2-7|TRBV28
TGTGCCAGCAGTACCGGCCGCGGCAGCTACGAGCAGTACTTC
CASSTGRGSYEQYF
>.|many|TRBJ2-5|TRBV2
TGTGCCAGCAGTGAAGATGAGGCCCAGTACTTC
CASSEDEAQYF
>.|few|TRBJ2-7|TRBV7-9
TGTGCCAGCAGCTTATCCCCCCTCGCCTCCTCCTACGAGCAGTACTTC
CASSLSPLASSYEQYF
>.|many|TRBJ2-1|TRBV27
TGTGCCAGCGCCTACTACAATGAGCAGTTCTTC
CASAYYNEQFF
>.|few|TRBJ1-1|TRBV18
TGTGCCAGCACAGGAGCGGGGGGCGTCTCCACTGAAGCTTTCTTT
CASTGAGGVSTEAFF
>.|.|TRBJ1-4|TRBV6-1
TGTGCCAGCAGCGCAGGAAGTAGGAATGAAAAACTGTTTTTT
CASSAGSRNEKLFF
>TRBD2|few|TRBJ2-5|TRBV12-3/TRBV12-4
TGTGCCAGCAGTTTAGGGACTAGCGGGAGGTTGGGGGAGACCCAGTACTTC
CASSLGTSGRLGETQYF
>.|many|TRBJ1-1|TRBV28
TGTGCCAGCAGTTGGAGGGTCACTGAAGCTTTCTTT
CASSWRVTEAFF
>TRBD2|.|TRBJ2-7|TRBV5-5
TGTGCCAGCAGCATGACTAGCGGGAGTGAGAACGAGCAGTACTTC
CASSMTSGSENEQYF
>.|few|TRBJ2-6|TRBV30
TGTGCCTGGAGTGTATCTGGGGCCAACGTCCTGACTTTC
CAWSVSGANVLTF
>.|.|TRBJ1-1|TRBV6-1
TGTGCCAGCTTCAAAGGAGCCTTGAACACTGAAGCTTTCTTT
CASFKGALNTEAFF
>.|.|TRBJ2-7|TRBV7-3
TGTGCCAGCAGCCGGGGGACTTACTACGAGCAGTACTTC
CASSRGTYYEQYF
>TRBD1|.|TRBJ2-3|TRBV11-2
TGTGCCAGCAGCCCTGGGACAGTCAGACCAGATACGCAGTATTTT
CASSPGTVRPDTQYF
>.|few|TRBJ2-2|TRBV3-1
TGTGCCAGCAGCCAAGCCGGGGAAGGCGGGGAGCTGTTTTTT
CASSQAGEGGELFF
>TRBD1|few|TRBJ1-1|TRBV20-1
TGCAGTGCGCCGGACAGGGGAAATCGAGCTTTCTTT
CSAPDRGNRAFF
>TRBD2|many|TRBJ2-5|TRBV20-1
TGCAGTGCTACCGGGACTAGCGGGAGGGCACAAGAGACCCAGTACTTC
CSATGTSGRAQETQYF
>.|.|TRBJ2-7|TRBV14
TGTGCCAGCAGCCCAAGGGGGGGCGACTACGAGCAGTACTTC
CASSPRGGDYEQYF
>.|.|TRBJ1-1|TRBV19
TGTGCCAGTAGTATCGGACACTCGAACACTGAAGCTTTCTTT
CASSIGHSNTEAFF
>.|few|TRBJ2-1|TRBV11-3
TGTGCCAGCAGCTCAGACGGGACTCCCTACAATGAGCAGTTCTTC
CASSSDGTPYNEQFF
>TRBD2|.|TRBJ2-7|TRBV7-9
TGTGCCAGCAGGTGGACTAGTCCCACCTACGAGCAGTACTTC
CASRWTSPTYEQYF
>.|many|TRBJ1-5|TRBV2
TGTGCCAGCAGTGTCGTGGGTCAAGCCCAGCATTTT
CASSVVGQAQHF
>.|.|TRBJ2-7|TRBV6-1
TGTGCCAGCAGTGAATACACGGGATCCTACGAGCAGTACTTC
CASSEYTGSYEQYF
>.|few|TRBJ1-5|TRBV18
TGTGCCAGCTCCCTAACGGCAGACAGGTATCAGCCCCAGCATTTT
CASSLTADRYQPQHF
>.|.|TRBJ2-4|TRBV12-3/TRBV12-4
TGTGCCAGCAGGTCCGCTAGGGGCGTGAGTGGAAACATTCAGTACTTC
CASRSARGVSGNIQYF
>TRBD1|.|TRBJ1-2|TRBV18
TGTGCCAGCTCACCAAGCTGGGACAGCTATGGCTACACCTTC
CASSPSWDSYGYTF
>TRBD2|few|TRBJ2-1|TRBV5-1
TGCGCCAGCAGCTTTAGTAGCGGGAACAATGAGCAGTTCTTC
CASSFSSGNNEQFF
>.|few|TRBJ2-6|TRBV5-1
TGCGCCAGCTGTAGGGTGCAACCTTCGGCCAACGTCCTGACTTTC
CASCRVQPSANVLTF
>TRBD2|few|TRBJ2-7|TRBV30
TGTGCCTGGAGTATACCGGGACTAGACTACGAGCAGTACTTC
CAWSIPGLDYEQYF
>.|many|TRBJ1-1|TRBV7-9
TGTGCCAGCACAGCGGTACAGGCCACGAACACTGAAGCTTTCTTT
CASTAVQATNTEAFF
>.|few|TRBJ1-5|TRBV27
TGTGCCAGCAGTTTCGGGGGGTCGGGCAATCAGCCCCAGCATTTT
CASSFGGSGNQPQHF
>TRBD1|many|TRBJ2-7|TRBV7-6
TGTGCCAGCAGCGGGACAGGGGACGAGCAGTACTTC
CASSGTGDEQYF